The 20 T cell receptor beta chains given below trace back to one sample, sequenced in a study of cytomegalovirus exposure and HLA in healthy donors (dated by TCRdb to about 2017). The receptor library was made with the immunoSEQ multiplex PCR assay. For the multiplex PCR, a mixture combining 60 forward primers for TCR Vbeta segments and 13 reverse primers for TCR Jbeta segments was used. This is the immuneACCESS table as TCRdb keeps it, with only in-frame sequences that have V and J called. A part of the clones is gone; compared with another copy, unresolved V genes explain less than half, and the rest is unexplained. This sample holds over 100,000 clones; about four fifths were observed only once. The ten largest account for over 2% of the sample. The specimen sequenced was PBMCs. The receptors derive from a woman in her twenties or thirties in good health and CMV-seronegative.

V usage is TRBV5-1 and J usage is TRBJ2-3; D gene unclear. V was cut by 2 bases and J by 2 bases, with 9 bases left in between. The CDR3 has 14 residues. Germline V gives CDR1 SGHRS, CDR2 YFSETQ. For the CDR3, the DNA is TGCGCCAGCAGCTTAAAGCGCTTCACAGATACGCAGTATTTT. Residues: CASSLKRFTDTQYF.

This clone was seen a single time. V and J are TRBV11-2 and TRBJ2-1, with D tentatively TRBD2 (5 bases). Germline loops: CDR1 SGHAT, CDR2 FQNNGV. V lost 4 bases and J 2 bases, leaving 12 bases between the germline ends. The CDR3 is 15 residues long. The CDR3 is CASSSDLGTYNEQFF. DNA for the CDR3: TGTGCCAGCAGCTCGGACTTGGGAACCTACAATGAGCAGTTCTTC.

The V and J genes are TRBV4-2 and TRBJ2-5; 10 bases line up with TRBD2. The end of the DNA fits TRBJ2-7 better, so the J call may be wrong. CDR1 is LGHNA and CDR2 is YNFKEQ in the germline V gene. CDR3 length: 18 residues. The CDR3 protein is CASSQGLGTSVSSYEQYF. The CDR3 coding sequence is TGTGCCAGCAGCCAAGGACTAGGGACTAGCGTCAGCTCCTACGAGCAGTACTTC.

The chain joins TRBV9 to TRBJ2-1, with 11 bases matching TRBD2. The V gene's germline CDR1 is SGDLS and CDR2 YYNGEE. V trimming: 4 bases; J trimming: 6 bases; junction bases outside the gene matches: 6. The CDR3 spans 15 residues. The CDR3 sequence: CASSSGTSGVNEQFF. Written as DNA, the CDR3 is TGTGCCAGCAGCTCCGGGACTAGCGGAGTCAATGAGCAGTTCTTC.

This clone was counted a single time. This chain uses TRBV11-3 with TRBJ2-7; 9 bases map to TRBD1. Trimming removed 7 bases from V and 6 bases from J; junction bases left unmatched: 7. The CDR3 covers 13 residues. The germline V gene has CDR1 SGHNT and CDR2 YENEEA. The CDR3 sequence: CASNRDRDVEQYF. The CDR3 DNA sequence: TGTGCCAGCAACAGGGACAGGGACGTCGAGCAGTACTTC.

This clone showed up just once. The gene calls are TRBV10-3 and TRBJ1-1; a weak D match, TRBD1 (6 bases). CDR3 length: 14 amino acids. V lost 2 bases and J lost 6, with 13 bases in between. Looked up from germline, CDR1 is ENHRY and CDR2 is SYGVKD. The CDR3 region has the DNA TGTGCCATCAGTGAGCCTACAGGGAGGGCTGAAGCTTTCTTT. Translation gives CAISEPTGRAEAFF.

The rearrangement uses TRBV30 and TRBJ2-1; 11 bases are shared with TRBD2. CDR1 is GTSNPN and CDR2 is SVGIG in the germline V gene (reference sequence). J gave up 8 bases and V 4 bases, and 4 bases lay outside the gene matches. The CDR3 is made up of 13 amino acids. The CDR3 DNA reads as TGTGCCTGGAAGGGACTAGCGGTCCATGAGCAGTTCTTC. It encodes CAWKGLAVHEQFF.

The gene calls are TRBV2 and TRBJ2-5; 11 bases are a match to TRBD1. Per the germline V gene, CDR1 is SNHLY and CDR2 is FYNNEI. This CDR3 has 14 amino acids. Losses at the gene ends were 8 bases for V and 11 bases for J; bases not matched to a gene: 13. The CDR3 DNA is TGTGCCAGCCGCCGGGACAGGGGGTCCTTGGTGCAGTACTTC. Its translation is CASRRDRGSLVQYF.

The chain is built from TRBV5-4 and TRBJ2-7; 14 nucleotides agree with TRBD2. The CDR3 consists of 15 residues. The V gene's germline CDR1 is SGHNT and CDR2 YYREEE (reference sequence). V trimming: 4 bases; J trimming: 11 bases; junction bases outside the gene matches: 11. The CDR3: CASSKPGLAGEEEYF. The DNA for the CDR3 is TGTGCCAGCAGCAAACCGGGACTAGCGGGAGAGGAGGAGTACTTC. The full variable domain, in which reference TRBV5-4 and TRBJ2-7 provide the parts outside the CDR3, is ETGVTQSPTHLIKTRGQQVTLRCSSQSGHNTVSWYQQALGQGPQFIFQYYREEENGRGNFPPRFSGLQFPNYSSELNVNALELDDSALYLCASSKPGLAGEEEYFGPGTRLTVT.

This clone appeared a single time. J is TRBJ1-4 and V is TRBV7-9; 9 nucleotides agree with TRBD1. The germline CDR1 and CDR2 sequences are SEHNR and FQNEAQ (reference sequence). The CDR3 runs 16 residues. Trimming at V came to 1 base and at J to 0 bases, leaving 0 bases not matched to a gene. CDR3 nucleotide sequence: TGTGCCAGCAGCTTAGGACAGGGGGCAACTAATGAAAAACTGTTTTTT. It translates to CASSLGQGATNEKLFF.

CDR3 coding DNA: TGTGCCAGCAGTTCTAGCGGGAGTTACACCGGGGAGCTGTTTTTT. The encoded protein is CASSSSGSYTGELFF. V gene TRBV27 combines with J gene TRBJ2-2, with 10 nucleotides matching TRBD2. This CDR3 has 15 amino acids. The V gene end was trimmed by 4 bases and the J gene end by 3 bases; junction bases not matched to a gene: 2. CDR1 is MNHEY and CDR2 is SMNVEV in the germline V gene (reference sequence).

V gene TRBV19 combines with J gene TRBJ2-6, with D tentatively TRBD2 (5 bases). The length of the CDR3 is 16 residues. V gave up 8 bases and J gave up 1 base, with 15 bases separating them. Germline V lookup: CDR1 LNHDA, CDR2 SQIVND (reference sequence). CDR3: CASRVGDLSGANVLTF. CDR3 DNA: TGTGCCAGTCGGGTCGGGGATCTATCTGGGGCCAACGTCCTGACTTTC.

V is TRBV2 and J is TRBJ2-6; 10 bases are shared with TRBD1. The germline V gene encodes CDR1 SNHLY and CDR2 FYNNEI. Trimming took 4 bases from V and 4 from J; bases not matched to a gene: 10. The CDR3 is 18 residues long. Here the CDR3 reads CASSAGQGFSRGANVLTF. As DNA, the CDR3 is TGTGCCAGCAGTGCGGGACAGGGGTTTTCTCGGGGGGCCAACGTCCTGACTTTC.

On this clone: Within the sample, other DNA sequences also encode this same CDR3. The V and J genes are TRBV11-2 and TRBJ2-7; D possibly corresponds to TRBD1 (6 bases). V was clipped by 5 bases and J by 4 bases, with 6 bases between them. The CDR3 extends over 11 amino acids. Germline loops: CDR1 SGHAT, CDR2 FQNNGV. As DNA, the CDR3 is TGTGCCAGCAGCAGGGGGTACGAGCAGTACTTC. It specifies CASSRGYEQYF.

The chain has TRBV6-1 and TRBJ2-3, with D perhaps matching TRBD2 (6 bases). The germline CDR1 and CDR2 sequences are MNHNS and SASEGT. V shed 4 bases and J shed 1 base, with 9 bases lying between them. CDR3 length: 14 amino acids. The CDR3 sequence is CASSVPGGTDTQYF. CDR3 DNA: TGTGCCAGCAGTGTACCGGGGGGCACAGATACGCAGTATTTT.

J is TRBJ1-5 and V is TRBV28; TRBD1 matches 9 bases. Germline trimming cut 5 bases from V and 5 bases from J; bases unmatched to any gene: 10. Looked up from germline, CDR1 is MDHEN and CDR2 is SYDVKM. The CDR3 runs 16 residues. CDR3 nucleotides: TGTGCCAGCAGTCCTTGGACAGGGGCCTCTTATCAGCCCCAGCATTTT. Translated: CASSPWTGASYQPQHF.

This CDR3 is CASSRTGPGNTIYF. CDR3 nucleotides: TGTGCCAGTAGTCGAACAGGGCCTGGAAACACCATATATTTT. This chain links TRBV19 with TRBJ1-3; perhaps TRBD1 as D (6 bases). Germline assignment: CDR1 LNHDA and CDR2 SQIVND (reference sequence). The CDR3 extends over 14 amino acids. The germline V and J ends were trimmed by 5 bases and 2 bases, with 10 bases remaining between them.

V is TRBV4-1 and J is TRBJ2-7; 13 nucleotides align to TRBD2. Unmatched junction bases numbered 3, after V lost 0 bases and J lost 1 base. This CDR3 is built from 17 residues. Per germline, CDR1 MGHRA and CDR2 YSYEKL. CDR3 sequence reads: CASSQDLTSGRSYEQYF. In DNA, the CDR3 is TGCGCCAGCAGCCAAGATTTGACTAGCGGGAGGTCCTACGAGCAGTACTTC.

This clone was recorded a few times. The chain couples TRBV18 to TRBJ1-2, with a tentative D call TRBD1 (6 bases). Germline CDR1 is KGHSH and CDR2 is LQKENI. V was shortened by 1 base and J by 8 bases, with 11 bases between the two germline ends. The CDR3 has 13 residues. The DNA of the CDR3 is TGTGCCAGCTCACCACGACCAGGGGAAGGCTACACCTTC. This sequence encodes CASSPRPGEGYTF.

This chain links TRBV30 with TRBJ2-1, with a tentative D call TRBD2 (5 bases). Germline V gene lookup returns CDR1 GTSNPN and CDR2 SVGIG (reference sequence). Trimming removed 8 bases from V and 0 bases from J, with 14 bases in between. The CDR3 totals 14 residues. The CDR3 DNA reads as TGTGCCCAAAACCGGGGTAGCTCCTACAATGAGCAGTTCTTC. Translating gives CAQNRGSSYNEQFF.